Listed below are T cell receptor beta chains from one sample, sequenced in a study of vaccination effects on CD4 cells after COVID-19. These receptors are not linked to any known antigen. Generated by immunoSEQ multiplex PCR, the TCRdb table keeps only in-frame clones and is missing some. This repertoire shows under 70,000 clones, more than 75% found once; its top ten account for 4.5% to 7%. The material was CD4+ T cells from PBMCs cultured with HIV peptides, obtained before COVID-19 vaccination. These receptors originate from a human donor who had a prior SARS-CoV-2 infection. CDR3s include the opening cysteine and the closing phenylalanine or tryptophan. D genes are given only for firm matches. The size of a clone is reported for some rows only, either as once, few or many, or as a class for expanded clones.

d_gene: -
abundance: -
j_gene: TRBJ2-1
v_gene: TRBV6-5
CDR3aa: CASSRWGAHNEQFF
CDR3nt: TGTGCCAGCAGTCGCTGGGGGGCCCACAATGAGCAGTTCTTC

d_gene: -
abundance: -
j_gene: TRBJ2-7
v_gene: TRBV2
CDR3aa: CASSEFGREQYF
CDR3nt: TGTGCCAGCAGTGAATTTGGGCGCGAGCAGTACTTC

d_gene: -
abundance: few
j_gene: TRBJ2-7
v_gene: TRBV5-1
CDR3aa: CASSLSAGSYEQYF
CDR3nt: TGCGCCAGCAGCTTGTCGGCGGGATCCTACGAGCAGTACTTC

d_gene: -
abundance: few
j_gene: TRBJ2-2
v_gene: TRBV9
CDR3aa: CASSPTRTTNTGELFF
CDR3nt: TGTGCCAGCAGCCCGACCCGGACTACGAACACCGGGGAGCTGTTTTTT

d_gene: -
abundance: once
j_gene: TRBJ2-2
v_gene: TRBV7-3
CDR3aa: CASSLTLTGAGDAGELFF
CDR3nt: TGTGCCAGCAGCTTAACGTTAACCGGGGCAGGGGATGCGGGGGAGCTGTTTTTT

d_gene: -
abundance: -
j_gene: TRBJ2-4
v_gene: TRBV27
CDR3aa: CASSSRGAALAKNIQYF
CDR3nt: TGTGCCAGCAGTTCTCGCGGTGCCGCCCTGGCCAAAAACATTCAGTACTTC

d_gene: -
abundance: -
j_gene: TRBJ1-2
v_gene: TRBV20-1
CDR3aa: CSPRSAYGYTF
CDR3nt: TGCAGTCCCCGGTCGGCCTATGGCTACACCTTC

d_gene: -
abundance: -
j_gene: TRBJ2-5
v_gene: TRBV18
CDR3aa: CASSPQEETQYF
CDR3nt: TGTGCCAGCTCACCTCAAGAAGAGACCCAGTACTTC

d_gene: -
abundance: -
j_gene: TRBJ1-4
v_gene: TRBV30
CDR3aa: CAWSQSFPTGVAEKLFF
CDR3nt: TGTGCCTGGAGTCAATCCTTCCCGACAGGAGTGGCTGAAAAACTGTTTTTT

d_gene: TRBD2
abundance: -
j_gene: TRBJ2-2
v_gene: TRBV7-3
CDR3aa: CASSPRLAGGPFPGELFF
CDR3nt: TGTGCCAGCAGCCCAAGACTAGCGGGAGGGCCTTTCCCCGGGGAGCTGTTTTTT

d_gene: -
abundance: few
j_gene: TRBJ2-3
v_gene: TRBV12-3/TRBV12-4
CDR3aa: CASSTRGPDTQYF
CDR3nt: TGTGCCAGCAGTACCCGTGGACCAGATACGCAGTATTTT

d_gene: TRBD1
abundance: -
j_gene: TRBJ2-7
v_gene: TRBV6-5
CDR3aa: CASSYPRQGASYEQYF
CDR3nt: TGTGCCAGCAGTTACCCGCGACAGGGGGCTTCGTACGAGCAGTACTTC

d_gene: TRBD2
abundance: -
j_gene: TRBJ2-2
v_gene: TRBV19
CDR3aa: CASSIGTSSHTGELFF
CDR3nt: TGTGCCAGTAGTATAGGGACTAGCTCGCACACCGGGGAGCTGTTTTTT

d_gene: -
abundance: -
j_gene: TRBJ1-2
v_gene: TRBV6-6
CDR3aa: CASSYSKGTYGYTF
CDR3nt: TGTGCCAGCAGTTACTCTAAAGGGACCTATGGCTACACCTTC

d_gene: -
abundance: -
j_gene: TRBJ1-6
v_gene: TRBV19
CDR3aa: CASSSGSYNSPLHF
CDR3nt: TGTGCCAGTAGCTCCGGATCCTATAATTCACCCCTCCACTTT

d_gene: -
abundance: -
j_gene: TRBJ1-1
v_gene: TRBV7-2
CDR3aa: CASSLERGTEAFF
CDR3nt: TGTGCCAGCAGCTTGGAAAGGGGCACTGAAGCTTTCTTT

d_gene: TRBD1
abundance: -
j_gene: TRBJ1-1
v_gene: TRBV5-1
CDR3aa: CASSAGTVAEAFF
CDR3nt: TGCGCCAGCAGCGCAGGGACAGTAGCTGAAGCTTTCTTT

d_gene: -
abundance: -
j_gene: TRBJ1-2
v_gene: TRBV5-3
CDR3aa: CARSPPKWPPNYGYTF
CDR3nt: TGTGCCAGAAGCCCACCCAAATGGCCACCTAACTATGGCTACACCTTC

d_gene: TRBD2
abundance: few
j_gene: TRBJ2-5
v_gene: TRBV2
CDR3aa: CASSFGTSGETQYF
CDR3nt: TGTGCCAGCAGCTTTGGGACTAGCGGGGAGACCCAGTACTTC

d_gene: TRBD1
abundance: once
j_gene: TRBJ1-1
v_gene: TRBV5-1
CDR3aa: CASSLTGVGTEAFF
CDR3nt: TGCGCCAGCAGCTTAACAGGGGTTGGGACTGAAGCTTTCTTT

d_gene: -
abundance: -
j_gene: TRBJ1-2
v_gene: TRBV19
CDR3aa: CASSAGLGGIYGYTF
CDR3nt: TGTGCCAGTAGTGCTGGCCTCGGGGGCATCTATGGCTACACCTTC

d_gene: -
abundance: -
j_gene: TRBJ1-1
v_gene: TRBV19
CDR3aa: CASVPAADTEAFF
CDR3nt: TGTGCCAGTGTCCCGGCAGCGGACACTGAAGCTTTCTTT

d_gene: -
abundance: few
j_gene: TRBJ1-6
v_gene: TRBV18
CDR3aa: CASAPGGNSPLHF
CDR3nt: TGTGCCAGCGCCCCCGGGGGAAATTCACCCCTCCACTTT

d_gene: TRBD2
abundance: -
j_gene: TRBJ2-7
v_gene: TRBV30
CDR3aa: CAWSVGLAGVGEQYF
CDR3nt: TGTGCCTGGAGTGTAGGTCTAGCGGGAGTGGGGGAGCAGTACTTC

d_gene: TRBD1
abundance: -
j_gene: TRBJ1-4
v_gene: TRBV19
CDR3aa: CASSQNGFNRGANEKLFF
CDR3nt: TGTGCCAGTAGTCAAAACGGCTTTAACAGGGGCGCTAATGAAAAACTGTTTTTT

d_gene: -
abundance: -
j_gene: TRBJ2-5
v_gene: TRBV11-2
CDR3aa: CASTFEPGATQYF
CDR3nt: TGTGCCAGCACCTTCGAACCCGGAGCGACCCAGTACTTC

d_gene: TRBD2
abundance: -
j_gene: TRBJ2-3
v_gene: TRBV3-1/TRBV3-2
CDR3aa: CASSQDSGGLTDTQYF
CDR3nt: TGTGCCAGCAGCCAAGATAGCGGGGGGCTCACAGATACGCAGTATTTT

d_gene: TRBD1
abundance: -
j_gene: TRBJ2-7
v_gene: TRBV2
CDR3aa: CASSATGTESYEQYF
CDR3nt: TGTGCCAGCAGTGCTACCGGGACAGAGTCCTACGAGCAGTACTTC

d_gene: -
abundance: -
j_gene: TRBJ1-1
v_gene: TRBV7-3
CDR3aa: CASSLYPVGGYTEAFF
CDR3nt: TGTGCCAGCAGCTTATATCCCGTGGGAGGGTATACTGAAGCTTTCTTT

d_gene: -
abundance: few
j_gene: TRBJ2-6
v_gene: TRBV5-1
CDR3aa: CASSSLPSGANVLTF
CDR3nt: TGCGCCAGCAGCTCACTACCGTCTGGGGCCAACGTCCTGACTTTC

d_gene: -
abundance: -
j_gene: TRBJ1-2
v_gene: TRBV18
CDR3aa: CASSPVADDYGYTF
CDR3nt: TGTGCCAGCTCACCGGTCGCGGACGACTATGGCTACACCTTC

d_gene: TRBD1
abundance: -
j_gene: TRBJ2-6
v_gene: TRBV5-4
CDR3aa: CASSFRIGQAPSSGANVLTF
CDR3nt: TGTGCCAGCAGCTTCCGTATAGGACAGGCTCCCTCCTCTGGGGCCAACGTCCTGACTTTC

d_gene: -
abundance: -
j_gene: TRBJ1-1
v_gene: TRBV27
CDR3aa: CASSLWGVSNTEAFF
CDR3nt: TGTGCCAGCAGTTTATGGGGAGTCTCGAACACTGAAGCTTTCTTT

d_gene: TRBD2
abundance: -
j_gene: TRBJ2-2
v_gene: TRBV2
CDR3aa: CASREISGDSTGELFF
CDR3nt: TGTGCCAGCAGGGAGATTAGCGGGGATAGCACCGGGGAGCTGTTTTTT

d_gene: -
abundance: -
j_gene: TRBJ2-7
v_gene: TRBV4-2
CDR3aa: CASSQNRDGYEQYF
CDR3nt: TGTGCCAGCAGCCAGAACCGGGACGGCTACGAGCAGTACTTC

d_gene: -
abundance: -
j_gene: TRBJ1-1
v_gene: TRBV12-3/TRBV12-4
CDR3aa: CASSLTGFTEAFF
CDR3nt: TGTGCCAGCAGCCTAACAGGGTTTACTGAAGCTTTCTTT

d_gene: TRBD1
abundance: -
j_gene: TRBJ2-2
v_gene: TRBV24-1
CDR3aa: CATSDPRGPGTGELFF
CDR3nt: TGTGCCACCAGTGACCCCAGGGGGCCGGGCACCGGGGAGCTGTTTTTT

d_gene: TRBD1
abundance: -
j_gene: TRBJ1-2
v_gene: TRBV6-1
CDR3aa: CASSEVGKGAGGYTF
CDR3nt: TGTGCCAGCAGTGAGGTCGGAAAGGGGGCTGGTGGCTACACCTTC

d_gene: -
abundance: -
j_gene: TRBJ2-3
v_gene: TRBV28
CDR3aa: CASSLLATDTQYF
CDR3nt: TGTGCCAGCAGTTTATTAGCCACAGATACGCAGTATTTT

d_gene: -
abundance: -
j_gene: TRBJ1-2
v_gene: TRBV12-3/TRBV12-4
CDR3aa: CASAGTYGYTF
CDR3nt: TGTGCCAGCGCGGGTACCTATGGCTACACCTTC

d_gene: -
abundance: -
j_gene: TRBJ2-7
v_gene: TRBV18
CDR3aa: CASSPQQRTTSYEQYF
CDR3nt: TGTGCCAGCTCACCCCAACAAAGGACTACCTCCTACGAGCAGTACTTC

d_gene: TRBD2
abundance: -
j_gene: TRBJ2-1
v_gene: TRBV7-9
CDR3aa: CASTKAGTSGSYEQFF
CDR3nt: TGTGCCAGCACCAAAGCGGGGACTAGCGGGAGTTATGAGCAGTTCTTC

d_gene: -
abundance: -
j_gene: TRBJ2-1
v_gene: TRBV10-3
CDR3aa: CAISDPAGTSYNEQFF
CDR3nt: TGTGCCATCAGTGATCCCGCAGGGACCTCCTACAATGAGCAGTTCTTC

d_gene: -
abundance: -
j_gene: TRBJ1-2
v_gene: TRBV2
CDR3aa: CASSAGAESGYTF
CDR3nt: TGTGCCAGCAGTGCGGGGGCGGAGAGTGGCTACACCTTC

d_gene: -
abundance: -
j_gene: TRBJ2-3
v_gene: TRBV2
CDR3aa: CASSETRITDTQYF
CDR3nt: TGTGCCAGCAGTGAGACCAGAATCACAGATACGCAGTATTTT

d_gene: -
abundance: few
j_gene: TRBJ2-1
v_gene: TRBV4-2
CDR3aa: CASSQRVGSAGNEQFF
CDR3nt: TGTGCCAGCAGCCAACGGGTCGGGAGTGCTGGTAATGAGCAGTTCTTC

d_gene: -
abundance: -
j_gene: TRBJ2-3
v_gene: TRBV21-1
CDR3aa: CASSNLALRVTDTQYF
CDR3nt: TGTGCCAGCAGCAACCTAGCCCTACGGGTCACAGATACGCAGTATTTT

d_gene: -
abundance: -
j_gene: TRBJ1-2
v_gene: TRBV4-1
CDR3aa: CASSQDGQTNYGYTF
CDR3nt: TGCGCCAGCAGCCAAGATGGGCAGACGAACTATGGCTACACCTTC

d_gene: -
abundance: -
j_gene: TRBJ2-5
v_gene: TRBV12-3/TRBV12-4
CDR3aa: CASSPEAETQYF
CDR3nt: TGTGCCAGCAGTCCCGAGGCAGAGACCCAGTACTTC

d_gene: -
abundance: -
j_gene: TRBJ2-5
v_gene: TRBV5-1
CDR3aa: CASSLGGLGTQYF
CDR3nt: TGCGCCAGCAGCTTGGGCGGGTTAGGTACCCAGTACTTC

d_gene: -
abundance: -
j_gene: TRBJ2-2
v_gene: TRBV18
CDR3aa: CASSPDRAANTGELFF
CDR3nt: TGTGCCAGCTCACCAGACAGAGCCGCGAACACCGGGGAGCTGTTTTTT

d_gene: TRBD2
abundance: -
j_gene: TRBJ2-1
v_gene: TRBV7-8
CDR3aa: CASSFLAGVYNEQFF
CDR3nt: TGTGCCAGCAGCTTTCTAGCGGGAGTCTACAATGAGCAGTTCTTC

d_gene: TRBD2
abundance: -
j_gene: TRBJ2-1
v_gene: TRBV7-2
CDR3aa: CASSPFGGSRGNEQFF
CDR3nt: TGTGCCAGCAGCCCCTTCGGCGGGAGCCGAGGCAATGAGCAGTTCTTC

d_gene: -
abundance: -
j_gene: TRBJ2-1
v_gene: TRBV7-2
CDR3aa: CASSSTRQAPNEQFF
CDR3nt: TGTGCCAGCAGCTCAACACGACAAGCCCCCAATGAGCAGTTCTTC

d_gene: -
abundance: few
j_gene: TRBJ1-1
v_gene: TRBV11-3
CDR3aa: CASSVTQGTEAFF
CDR3nt: TGTGCCAGCAGCGTGACGCAAGGCACTGAAGCTTTCTTT

d_gene: -
abundance: -
j_gene: TRBJ1-1
v_gene: TRBV7-2
CDR3aa: CASSSTVNTEAFF
CDR3nt: TGTGCCAGCAGCTCGACAGTGAACACTGAAGCTTTCTTT

d_gene: TRBD1
abundance: -
j_gene: TRBJ1-4
v_gene: TRBV5-1
CDR3aa: CASSLIGGAHTNEKLFF
CDR3nt: TGCGCCAGCAGCTTGATAGGGGGCGCCCATACTAATGAAAAACTGTTTTTT

d_gene: -
abundance: -
j_gene: TRBJ2-1
v_gene: TRBV2
CDR3aa: CARAPLANNEQFF
CDR3nt: TGTGCCAGAGCTCCCTTGGCCAACAATGAGCAGTTCTTC

d_gene: TRBD1
abundance: -
j_gene: TRBJ2-3
v_gene: TRBV5-1
CDR3aa: CASSRGTGDTDTQYF
CDR3nt: TGCGCCAGCAGCAGGGGGACAGGCGACACAGATACGCAGTATTTT

d_gene: TRBD1
abundance: -
j_gene: TRBJ2-7
v_gene: TRBV28
CDR3aa: CASRTGGDRGAYEQYF
CDR3nt: TGTGCCAGCAGGACGGGGGGGGACAGGGGAGCCTACGAGCAGTACTTC